This T cell receptor (beta chain) originates from a study of a mutant IDH1 vaccine in newly diagnosed glioma. Note on this clone: What it binds is unknown.

Germline values: CDR1 GTSNPN, CDR2 SVGIG (reference sequence). This CDR3 is built from 17 residues. The V end lost 0 bases, the J end lost 0 bases, and 15 bases lay between the germline ends. Time point denoted: week 35, safety follow-up. In the vaccine, a single dose held 300 ug of the mutant IDH1 20-mer peptide, along with topical imiquimod. The protocol was immunoSEQ multiplex PCR, while the TCRdb copy is restricted to in-frame clones and leaves out a portion. The sample carries 73,000 or so clones, approximately 84% recorded once. The TCR sequence derives from a man between 18 and 35 years old with glioma. The V gene is TRBV30, the J gene TRBJ2-4, with a tentative D call TRBD2 (6 bases). The material sequenced was PBMCs, taken from a glioma patient whose treatment included an IDH1 peptide vaccine. The CDR3: CAWSVRVSGGAKNIQYF. In DNA, the CDR3 is TGTGCCTGGAGTGTTCGAGTTAGCGGAGGAGCCAAAAACATTCAGTACTTC.